This T cell receptor beta chain is from a study of T cells in Graves' hyperthyroidism and ophthalmopathy (dated by TCRdb to about 2019). General notes on the study: Peripheral blood samples were taken at the time of initial diagnosis, prior to any treatment. The roughly 91 discovery patients were randomly divided into training and test sets at a 7:3 ratio. In about 6 Graves' hyperthyroidism patients, the study also compared T-cell repertoires from thyroid tissue with T-cell repertoires from blood. A discovery cohort of about a hundred patients, roughly 45 with Graves' ophthalmopathy and approximately 57 with stable Graves' hyperthyroidism, was used to find distinguishing TCR V-J signatures. Following sampling, methimazole starting at 30 mg daily was given to hyperthyroidism patients, and high-dose intravenous methylprednisolone was given to ophthalmopathy patients. Prospective prediction of ophthalmopathy was tested in an independent validation cohort of fewer than 20 hyperthyroidism patients and 17 patients who later progressed to ophthalmopathy. The paper reports TCR Vbeta CDR3 sequencing of approximately 130 peripheral blood samples: around 45 ophthalmopathy, 75 to 80 hyperthyroidism and around 17 progressor patients.

The TCR beta CDR3 regions were amplified from the RNA transcripts. A first-round RT-PCR of the TCR CDR3 used the HTBI primer set with the Qiagen OneStep RT-PCR kit. Libraries were constructed in a second round of multiplex PCR, after which size selection and purification were carried out. The libraries were sequenced on an Illumina HiSeq2000 using paired-end 100 bp reads. In the source study's methods: Raw data were processed with SOAPnuke, discarding reads with adapters, uncalled bases, mean Phred below 15, or no exact constant-primer or identifier match. COPE v1.2.5 was used to merge high-quality paired reads, and clonotypes were defined as unique nucleotide sequences. MiTCR v1.1 was used to align the clonotypes against IMGT TRBV, TRBD and TRBJ reference segments. The analysis included only V-J combinations with a frequency above 0.0001, which together covered over 98% of the repertoires. The TCS score was defined as the ratio of F50 (clonal expansion) to E x V (chaos), calculated using BLOSUM62-based TCRdist between CDR3 peptides within each V-J. Welch's t-statistics and random forest reduced 500 to 650 V-J features to around 14, which were used in a naive Bayes classifier (R e1071). TCRdb took the public reads, trimmed them with fastp at Q25, ran MiXCR for clone calling and kept in-frame beta chains. All rows with the same CDR3 protein become a single entry with the most common DNA and genes. TCRdb's processing, not the authors', yielded these V and J calls. The sample data list around 500,000 distinct CDR3 sequences, and 20% to 25% of these were observed just once. About 49% of the sample comes from the top ten.

Ophthalmopathy patients had moderately to severely active disease, Clinical Activity Score of at least 3, NOSPECS grade of at least 4, and duration under 3 months. Exclusion was applied to patients with uncontrolled infections, other autoimmune diseases, pregnancy or lactation. Clinical symptoms, serum thyroxine and TRAb, thyroid ultrasound, and orbital computed tomography formed the basis for the diagnoses. PBMCs were isolated from roughly 10 ml of fresh peripheral blood by Ficoll-Paque density gradient centrifugation. Total RNA was extracted using Trizol reagent, and RNA quality was assessed on an Agilent 2100 Bioanalyzer. What the authors observed across the whole study: During validation, the model predicted progression to ophthalmopathy a median of approximately 7 months ahead of onset, with almost 71% sensitivity and 72.22% specificity. A 13 V-J signature model separated ophthalmopathy from stable hyperthyroidism, with 87.88% sensitivity and about 81% specificity in cross-validation and 80%/75% in testing. Blood samples also contained most of the expanded thyroid clonotypes (frequency above 0.001), which suggests that blood repertoires may reflect thyroid immune responses. Sample size was not statistically predetermined, and investigators were not blinded to group allocation.

This clonotype was seen only a few times. Its target antigen remains unknown. Base qualities are not recorded, but no much larger clone differs from it by a single base. This clonotype was sampled from a woman in her 70s with Graves' ophthalmopathy. The sequencing sample was made of blood.

CDR3 loop: CASTSPPSEAFF. The nucleotide sequence reads TGTGCCAGCACCTCCCCGCCGTCTGAAGCTTTCTTT. The chain couples TRBV7-8 to TRBJ1-1, with an unclear D gene assignment. CDR1 and CDR2 (SGHVS, FQNEAQ) derive from the germline V gene. V is shortened by 7 bases, J by 6 bases, and the region joining them spans 12 bases. The CDR3 has 12 amino acids, counting the end cysteine and phenylalanine. Only the CDR3 portion is preserved as DNA: 36 bases, with reading frame beginning at the first base.